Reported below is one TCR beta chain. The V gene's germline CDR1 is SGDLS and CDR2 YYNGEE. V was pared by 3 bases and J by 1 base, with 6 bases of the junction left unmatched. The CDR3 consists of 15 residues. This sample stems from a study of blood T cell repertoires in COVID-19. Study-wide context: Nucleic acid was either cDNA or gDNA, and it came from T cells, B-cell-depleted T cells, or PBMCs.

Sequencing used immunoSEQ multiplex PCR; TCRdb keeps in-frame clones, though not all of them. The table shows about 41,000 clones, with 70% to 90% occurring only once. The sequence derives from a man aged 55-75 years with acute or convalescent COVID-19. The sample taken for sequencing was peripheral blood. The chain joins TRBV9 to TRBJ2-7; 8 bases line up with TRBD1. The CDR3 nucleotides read TGTGCCAGCAGCGCAGATTGGACAGGGTCCTACGAGCAGTACTTC. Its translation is CASSADWTGSYEQYF.